This T cell receptor (beta chain) came from a study of technical replicates of blood from several donors. Libraries were prepared by immunoSEQ multiplex PCR; TCRdb keeps only in-frame clonotypes and omits some of them. Of about 94,000 clones in the sample, approximately 96% are singletons; the top ten hold around 0.24%. This CDR3 is 14 amino acids long. V gave up 3 bases and J gave up 5 bases, with 13 bases separating them. Germline V gene data show CDR1 as LNHDA and CDR2 as SQIVND (reference sequence). J is TRBJ1-1 and V is TRBV19; D might be TRBD1 (5 bases). The receptor's source is a human donor in good health. Material: T cells isolated from PBMCs. CDR3 amino acids: CASSILGDETEAFF. CDR3 in DNA: TGTGCCAGTAGTATTCTAGGGGATGAAACTGAAGCTTTCTTT.